These 17 T cell receptor beta chains originate from one sample sequenced in a study of beta chain features in type 1 diabetes (dated 2018 in TCRdb). Library construction relied on the immunoSEQ multiplex PCR assay. The entire isolated RNA was reverse transcribed using the High Capacity cDNA Reverse Transcription Kit, and thus expressed TCRB transcripts were sequenced. The table was pulled from immuneACCESS by TCRdb, which kept in-frame rearrangements only. Such tables lose some clones; where checked, under half of the loss comes from unresolved V genes, and the rest has no known cause. The sample table lists more than 350,000 clones, roughly 11% of them with a count of one. The ten biggest clones cover over 0.04% of the sample. The sequenced sample consisted of naive CD4+ T cells from blood. Per the publication, the cell subset or site label means: true naive CD4+ T cells. The receptors here all came from a woman between 18 and 29 years old in good health.

V is TRBV25-1 and J is TRBJ1-1, with 7 bases matching TRBD1. The CDR3 length is 15 residues. The ends lost 1 base at V and 0 bases at J; junction bases unmatched: 2. The V gene's germline CDR1 is MGHDK and CDR2 SYGVNS. CDR3 bases: TGTGCCAGCAGTGAATCCACAGGGGTGAACACTGAAGCTTTCTTT. This encodes CASSESTGVNTEAFF. The whole variable domain, remainder taken from reference TRBV25-1 and TRBJ1-1, is EADIYQTPRYLVIGTGKKITLECSQTMGHDKMYWYQQDPGMELHLIHYSYGVNSTEKGDLSSESTVSRIRTEHFPLTLESARPSHTSQYLCASSESTGVNTEAFFGQGTRLTVV.

J is TRBJ2-5 and V is TRBV11-2; weak D call: TRBD1 (5 bases). V shed 5 bases and J shed 1 base, with 14 bases lying between them. Germline CDR1 is SGHAT and CDR2 is FQNNGV. This CDR3 is 15 amino acids long. The CDR3 DNA reads TGTGCCAGCAGCCCAAACGACAGAGTCCAAGAGACCCAGTACTTC. This gives the protein CASSPNDRVQETQYF.

CDR3 protein: CAWTGPAQETQYF. CDR3 DNA sequence: TGTGCCTGGACTGGGCCAGCCCAAGAGACCCAGTACTTC. The V call is TRBV30, the J call TRBJ2-5; D gene uncertain. CDR3 size: 13 residues. Germline assignment: CDR1 GTSNPN and CDR2 SVGIG (reference sequence). V was clipped by 4 bases and J by 1 base, with 10 bases between them.

J is TRBJ2-3 and V is TRBV5-1, with no clear D. CDR3 length: 13 residues. V dropped 0 bases and J dropped 4 bases, with 6 bases sitting between them. Looked up from germline, CDR1 is SGHRS and CDR2 is YFSETQ. CDR3 loop: CASSLELPDTQYF. The CDR3 DNA reads as TGCGCCAGCAGCTTGGAATTACCAGATACGCAGTATTTT.

This clone was observed a single time. The chain employs TRBV15 and TRBJ2-1; D perhaps matches TRBD2 (6 bases). Looked up from germline, CDR1 is LNHNV and CDR2 is YYDKDF (reference sequence). V was cut by 8 bases and J by 4 bases, with 15 bases left in between. The CDR3 is 14 residues long. This CDR3 is CATLSGMDYNEQFF. The DNA of the CDR3 is TGTGCCACCCTTAGCGGAATGGATTACAATGAGCAGTTCTTC.

This CDR3 reads CATSREKREPYEQYF. The CDR3 bases are TGTGCCACCAGCAGAGAAAAGCGGGAGCCCTACGAGCAGTACTTC. V and J are TRBV15 and TRBJ2-7; 8 bases are a match to TRBD2. The CDR3 extends over 15 amino acids. The germline V gene has CDR1 LNHNV and CDR2 YYDKDF (reference sequence). J gave up 2 bases and V 0 bases, and 3 bases lay outside the gene matches.

The J gene is TRBJ1-2, the V gene TRBV5-1; TRBD1 matches at 10 bases. J gave up 2 bases and V 4 bases, and 14 bases lay outside the gene matches. The germline V gene has CDR1 SGHRS and CDR2 YFSETQ. This CDR3 region has 18 residues. CDR3 amino acids: CASSVNRPGQGMNYGYTF. CDR3 coding DNA: TGCGCCAGCAGCGTTAATCGGCCGGGACAGGGGATGAACTATGGCTACACCTTC.

The chain couples TRBV19 to TRBJ2-3; 11 nucleotides line up with TRBD2. There are 14 residues in the CDR3. CDR1 is LNHDA and CDR2 is SQIVND in the germline V gene (reference sequence). V was clipped by 4 bases and J by 5 bases; unmatched bases: 2. The DNA for the CDR3 is TGTGCCAGTAGTAGAGGACTAGCGGGAGATACGCAGTATTTT. Its protein product is CASSRGLAGDTQYF.

The V call is TRBV11-1, the J call TRBJ2-7; no reliable D call. Germline CDR1 reads SGHAT; CDR2 reads FQDESV (reference sequence). V lost 5 bases to trimming and J lost 6 bases, with 11 bases between them. This CDR3 region has 12 residues. The CDR3 nucleotides read TGTGCCAGCAGCCAAGTCCCGGGCGAGCAGTACTTC. Its translation is CASSQVPGEQYF.

This clone turned up a few times. The rearrangement links TRBV11-2 to TRBJ2-2, with D uncertain. The CDR3 sequence is 15 residues long. CDR1 is SGHAT and CDR2 is FQNNGV in the germline V gene. The ends were cut back, 2 bases at V and 5 bases at J, with 12 bases in the middle. The CDR3 loop reads CASSLSPGGTGELFF. The CDR3 region has the DNA TGTGCCAGCAGCTTAAGTCCCGGTGGTACCGGGGAGCTGTTTTTT.

A few counts support this clone. V and J are TRBV19 and TRBJ2-6; D gene ambiguous. Looked up from germline, CDR1 is LNHDA and CDR2 is SQIVND (reference sequence). CDR3 length: 14 residues. Trimming removed 9 bases from V and 0 bases from J, with 9 bases in between. This CDR3 is CASGANSGANVLTF. In DNA, the CDR3 is TGTGCCAGCGGCGCCAACTCTGGGGCCAACGTCCTGACTTTC. Together with reference TRBV19 and TRBJ2-6, the CDR3 gives the full variable domain: DGGITQSPKYLFRKEGQNVTLSCEQNLNHDAMYWYRQDPGQGLRLIYYSQIVNDFQKGDIAEGYSVSREKKESFPLTVTSAQKNPTAFYLCASGANSGANVLTFGAGSRLTVL.

J is TRBJ2-1 and V is TRBV11-2; TRBD1 matches at 10 bases. V was clipped by 5 bases and J by 6 bases; unmatched bases: 10. The CDR3 totals 16 residues. CDR1 SGHAT and CDR2 FQNNGV come from the germline V gene. CDR3: CASSTWTGGVGNEQFF. Written as DNA, the CDR3 is TGTGCCAGCAGCACTTGGACAGGGGGTGTTGGCAATGAGCAGTTCTTC.

A few counts support this clone. The chain combines TRBV29-1 with TRBJ1-4; the D gene is possibly TRBD1 (5 bases). The CDR3 length is 18 residues. Germline loops: CDR1 SQVTM, CDR2 ANQGSEA. V lost 5 bases and J lost 0, with 22 bases in between. The CDR3 sequence: CSVSGRPAVLSTNEKLFF. The CDR3 DNA sequence: TGCAGCGTTTCGGGACGTCCGGCCGTGTTGTCAACTAATGAAAAACTGTTTTTT.

V and J are TRBV4-3 and TRBJ1-1; D gene unclear. The CDR3 consists of 15 residues. The V end was cut by 1 base, the J end by 4 bases, with 13 bases between. Germline V gene data show CDR1 as LGHNA and CDR2 as YSLEER. Written as DNA, the CDR3 is TGCGCCAGCAGCCAAGGGTGGGGATCCGTCACTGAAGCTTTCTTT. Protein sequence: CASSQGWGSVTEAFF.

V and J are TRBV5-1 and TRBJ2-1, with 7 nucleotides matching TRBD2. Unmatched junction bases numbered 2, after V lost 0 bases and J lost 5 bases. The germline V gene encodes CDR1 SGHRS and CDR2 YFSETQ. The CDR3 is made up of 14 amino acids. In DNA, the CDR3 is TGCGCCAGCAGCTTGGGGGAGGGGAACAATGAGCAGTTCTTC. It specifies CASSLGEGNNEQFF. Full variable domain (outside the CDR3, taken from reference TRBV5-1 and TRBJ2-1): KAGVTQTPRYLIKTRGQQVTLSCSPISGHRSVSWYQQTPGQGLQFLFEYFSETQRNKGNFPGRFSGRQFSNSRSEMNVSTLELGDSALYLCASSLGEGNNEQFFGPGTRLTVL.

V gene TRBV27 combines with J gene TRBJ2-2; 9 nucleotides agree with TRBD1. After removal of 9 bases from V and 5 bases from J, the junction contained 10 bases not matched to a gene. This CDR3 comprises 15 residues. The germline V gene encodes CDR1 MNHEY and CDR2 SMNVEV (reference sequence). CDR3 sequence reads: CASTTDRGMTGELFF. In nucleotides, the CDR3 is TGTGCCAGTACGACGGACAGGGGTATGACCGGGGAGCTGTTTTTT.

The chain has TRBV9 and TRBJ1-6; 8 nucleotides line up with TRBD1. The CDR3 totals 17 residues. The ends lost 2 bases at V and 3 bases at J; junction bases unmatched: 7. The V gene's germline CDR1 is SGDLS and CDR2 YYNGEE. In DNA form, the CDR3 reads TGTGCCAGCAGCGTCAGGGGGACAGGAGGCTATAATTCACCCCTCCACTTT. It yields the protein CASSVRGTGGYNSPLHF.